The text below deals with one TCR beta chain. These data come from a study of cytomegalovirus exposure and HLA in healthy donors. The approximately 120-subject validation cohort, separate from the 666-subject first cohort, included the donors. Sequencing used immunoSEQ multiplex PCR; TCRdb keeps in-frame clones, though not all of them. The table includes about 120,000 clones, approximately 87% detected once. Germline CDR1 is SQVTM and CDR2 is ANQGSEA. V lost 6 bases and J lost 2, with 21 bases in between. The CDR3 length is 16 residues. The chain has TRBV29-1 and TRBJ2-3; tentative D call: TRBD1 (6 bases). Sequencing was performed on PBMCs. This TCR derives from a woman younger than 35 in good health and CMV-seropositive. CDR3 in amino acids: CSVAGQQNTLTDTQYF. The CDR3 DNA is TGCAGCGTGGCAGGACAGCAAAATACTCTCACAGATACGCAGTATTTT.